The 31 T cell receptor beta chains given below trace back to one sample, sequenced in a study of diagnostic markers for celiac disease. One entry per CDR3 protein, without DNA, is what TCRdb gives after re-calling the reads. Recorded for this sample: about 2,000 distinct CDR3 sequences. The specimen sequenced was either unsorted cells or a sorted T cell fraction (not recorded which). The receptors derive from a human donor. This table probably holds off-target reads from a library built for another chain.

J is TRBJ1-5 and V is TRBV2; absent DNA, TCRdb's TRBD1 call cannot be checked. The CDR3 has 14 amino acids. CDR1 SNHLY and CDR2 FYNNEI come from the germline V gene. This chain's CDR3 is CASSEVRVNQPQHF.

This rearrangement joins TRBV19 to TRBJ2-3. Germline V gene sequence: CDR1 LNHDA, CDR2 SQIVND (reference sequence). CDR3 size: 12 residues. The CDR3 loop is CASSMGTDTQYF.

The V call is TRBV7-2, the J call TRBJ1-2. Germline CDR1 is SGHTA and CDR2 is FQGNSA. This CDR3 spans 14 amino acids. CDR3 loop: CASSPTPGNYGYTF. Together with reference TRBV7-2 and TRBJ1-2, the CDR3 gives the full variable domain: GAGVSQSPSNKVTEKGKDVELRCDPISGHTALYWYRQSLGQGLEFLIYFQGNSAPDKSGLPSDRFSAERTGGSVSTLTIQRTQQEDSAVYLCASSPTPGNYGYTFGSGTRLTVV.

Measured by frequency, this clonotype is medium-sized. The chain's CDR3 is CARGHYYSNQPQHF. V is TRBV7-6 and J is TRBJ1-5. Germline loops: CDR1 SGHVS, CDR2 FNYEAQ. The CDR3 runs to 14 residues.

This clonotype counts as medium-sized by frequency. V is TRBV7-2 and J is TRBJ2-5; TCRdb's D call, TRBD1, is unchecked because there is no DNA. CDR1 is SGHTA, CDR2 FQGNSA, per germline. The CDR3 spans 14 residues. The CDR3 sequence is CASSLLQGTGAQYF. Looking up the rest from reference TRBV7-2 and TRBJ2-5 gives the full variable domain: GAGVSQSPSNKVTEKGKDVELRCDPISGHTALYWYRQSLGQGLEFLIYFQGNSAPDKSGLPSDRFSAERTGGSVSTLTIQRTQQEDSAVYLCASSLLQGTGAQYFGPGTRLLVL.

V gene TRBV4-1 combines with J gene TRBJ2-1; TCRdb names TRBD2, which stays unverified in the absence of DNA. From germline, CDR1 is MGHRA and CDR2 YSYEKL. This CDR3 has 16 residues. This CDR3 reads CASSQHGTSDGDEQFF.

By frequency, this clonotype registers large. The chain combines TRBV5-1 with TRBJ1-4; TCRdb's D call of TRBD1 is untestable without DNA. Germline CDR1 is SGHRS and CDR2 is YFSETQ. The length of the CDR3 is 14 residues. CDR3: CASSLVAGPGQLFF.

This clonotype is called large (0.1 to 1%) based on its frequency. CDR3 residues: CATSGGMTEAFF. The chain has TRBV10-3 and TRBJ1-1; lacking DNA, the TRBD1 call made by TCRdb goes unchecked. The CDR3 loop spans 12 amino acids. Germline loops: CDR1 ENHRY, CDR2 SYGVKD.

The chain has TRBV6-2 or TRBV6-3 and TRBJ1-1; the D gene TCRdb calls, TRBD1, cannot be checked with no DNA. This CDR3 comprises 14 residues. In germline, CDR1 is MNHEY, CDR2 SVGEGT. Here the CDR3 reads CASLRQGLATEAFF.

The V and J genes are TRBV5-4 and TRBJ2-2; TCRdb reports TRBD1, a call that lacks DNA to check it against. This CDR3 has 15 residues. The germline CDR1 and CDR2 sequences are SGHNT and YYREEE (reference sequence). The CDR3 is CASSRGASDTGELFF.

This clonotype shows up as medium-sized by frequency. The chain carries TRBV12-3 or TRBV12-4 and TRBJ2-3. The CDR3 covers 12 residues. The CDR3 loop is CASSFSISTGYF.

The J gene is TRBJ2-3, the V gene TRBV6-2 or TRBV6-3; there is no DNA to check the TCRdb D call of TRBD1. Germline assignment: CDR1 MNHEY and CDR2 SVGEGT. This CDR3 is 15 amino acids long. CDR3 residues: CASSSPRRGTDTQYF.

This chain connects TRBV29-1 to TRBJ2-3; checking the TCRdb D call of TRBD2 is not possible without DNA. The CDR3 sequence is 14 residues long. Looked up from germline, CDR1 is SQVTM and CDR2 is ANQGSEA. CDR3 residues: CSVEGPDITDTQYF.

Judged by frequency, this clonotype is large. V is TRBV5-1 and J is TRBJ1-6; the TCRdb D gene call, TRBD1, has no DNA to confirm it. The CDR3 contains 14 residues. In germline, CDR1 is SGHRS, CDR2 YFSETQ. The CDR3 loop reads CASSLQGANSPLHF.

The V call is TRBV12-3 or TRBV12-4, the J call TRBJ2-3. CDR3 length equals 13 residues. The CDR3 spells CASSAVNEDTQYF.

The chain joins TRBV20-1 to TRBJ2-3. CDR3 length: 14 residues. The germline V gene encodes CDR1 DFQATT and CDR2 SNEGSKA (reference sequence). CDR3 residues: CSASVAGVTDTQYF.

Frequency places this clonotype as large. This rearrangement joins TRBV12-3 or TRBV12-4 to TRBJ2-7; no DNA is available, so the TRBD1 call from TCRdb remains unchecked. The CDR3 length is 15 residues. CDR3 amino acids: CASSLGDREYYEQYF.

This chain connects TRBV5-1 to TRBJ2-2; TCRdb outputs TRBD2, but without DNA this stays unchecked. Per the germline V gene, CDR1 is SGHRS and CDR2 is YFSETQ. This CDR3 spans 18 amino acids. This CDR3 reads CASSLVGTSGSNTGELFF.

This clonotype is classed as medium-sized by frequency. The gene calls are TRBV9 and TRBJ2-3. In germline, CDR1 is SGDLS, CDR2 YYNGEE. The CDR3 totals 11 residues. This chain's CDR3 is CASSTTDTQYF.

The chain carries TRBV7-6 and TRBJ2-1. This CDR3 has 14 residues. Germline CDR1 is SGHVS and CDR2 is FNYEAQ. The chain's CDR3 is CASSLERIMDEQFF.

Measured by frequency, this clonotype is large (0.1 to 1%). The CDR3 sequence is CASSSLVGGLAGSYNEQFF. This chain connects TRBV7-6 to TRBJ2-1; as DNA is missing, the TRBD2 call by TCRdb cannot be tested. The CDR3 sequence is 19 residues long. Germline V CDR1 and CDR2: SGHVS, FNYEAQ.

Judged by frequency, this clonotype is medium-sized. The chain uses TRBV5-1 and TRBJ2-7. The CDR3 sequence is 15 residues long. CDR1 and CDR2 from the germline V gene are SGHRS and YFSETQ. The CDR3 sequence is CASRWGSYSSYEQYF.

According to its frequency, this clonotype is large. This chain uses TRBV20-1 with TRBJ2-7; TCRdb's D call of TRBD1 is untestable without DNA. The CDR3 has 13 residues. Germline V gene sequence: CDR1 DFQATT, CDR2 SNEGSKA (reference sequence). CDR3 region: CSAEPGQGFEQYF.

This rearrangement joins TRBV18 to TRBJ2-4; there is no DNA to check the TCRdb D call of TRBD1. CDR3 length equals 14 residues. CDR1 KGHSH and CDR2 LQKENI come from the germline V gene. The CDR3 is CASSYTGDENIQYF.

The CDR3 sequence is CASSLDGENSPLHF. The chain links TRBV7-2 to TRBJ1-6. Germline V gene lookup returns CDR1 SGHTA and CDR2 FQGNSA. The CDR3 covers 14 residues.

Measured by frequency, this clonotype is medium-sized. The rearrangement uses TRBV18 and TRBJ2-1. Germline CDR1 reads KGHSH; CDR2 reads LQKENI. CDR3 length: 13 residues. The CDR3 here is CASSKDPTNEQFF.

The chain uses TRBV19 and TRBJ2-1; TCRdb proposes TRBD1, but this gene call is untestable without DNA. This CDR3 comprises 14 residues. Germline values: CDR1 LNHDA, CDR2 SQIVND (reference sequence). The CDR3 protein is CASSFTPGAGEQFF.

This chain connects TRBV4-3 to TRBJ1-5; TCRdb outputs TRBD1, but without DNA this stays unchecked. The V gene's germline CDR1 is LGHNA and CDR2 YSLEER. This CDR3 region has 18 residues. The CDR3 protein is CASSNETALLYSNQPQHF.

The J gene is TRBJ2-2, the V gene TRBV7-2; without DNA, the TCRdb call of TRBD1 cannot be checked. This CDR3 has 13 amino acids. CDR1 is SGHTA, CDR2 FQGNSA, per germline. The CDR3 protein is CASSPLGTGELFF.

Judged by frequency, this clonotype is large (0.1 to 1%). The chain combines TRBV5-1 with TRBJ2-3; TCRdb names TRBD2, which stays unverified in the absence of DNA. CDR3 length equals 13 residues. From germline, CDR1 is SGHRS and CDR2 YFSETQ. CDR3 sequence: CASSLRGTSMQYF.

This chain joins TRBV5-1 and TRBJ2-3; there is no DNA to check the TCRdb D call of TRBD2. The CDR3 totals 16 residues. Germline assignment: CDR1 SGHRS and CDR2 YFSETQ. CDR3 region: CATKRTSGGAVDTQYF.